This paragraph reports one TCR beta chain. This clonotype was observed many times. Its cognate antigen has yet to be identified. One base away there is no much larger clone; base qualities are not given. Amplification of TCR beta CDR3 regions was carried out from RNA transcripts. The first round of RT-PCR for the TCR CDR3 was performed with the HTBI primer set and the Qiagen OneStep RT-PCR kit. Libraries were constructed in a second round of multiplex PCR, after which size selection and purification were carried out. The libraries were sequenced on an Illumina HiSeq2000 using paired-end 100 bp reads. The authors' analysis ran thus. SOAPnuke was used to process the raw data, removing reads that contained adapters or uncalled bases, had a mean Phred below 15, or lacked an exact match to the constant primer or identifier. COPE v1.2.5 was used to merge high-quality paired reads, and clonotypes were defined as unique nucleotide sequences. Clonotypes were aligned to IMGT TRBV, TRBD and TRBJ reference segments using MiTCR v1.1. The analysis was restricted to V-J combinations with a frequency above 0.0001, which together covered approximately 99% of the repertoires. The TCS score was defined as the ratio of F50 (clonal expansion) to E x V (chaos), calculated using BLOSUM62-based TCRdist between CDR3 peptides within each V-J. Welch's t-statistics and random forest reduced approximately 520 V-J features to around 14, which were used in a naive Bayes classifier (R e1071). Through fastp at Q25 and MiXCR, TCRdb rebuilt clones from the public reads, retaining in-frame beta chains. All rows with the same CDR3 protein become a single entry with the most common DNA and genes. These V and J calls derive from TCRdb rather than the authors' analysis. Recorded for this sample are about 400,000 distinct CDR3 sequences; approximately 14% of them occurred a single time. Roughly a quarter of the sample comes from the top ten.

The sample is drawn from a study of T cells in Graves' hyperthyroidism and ophthalmopathy (dated by TCRdb to about 2019). Context from the whole study: Peripheral blood was sampled at the time of initial diagnosis, prior to any treatment. TCR V-J signatures able to tell the groups apart were searched for in a discovery cohort of around 95 patients, of whom 43 had Graves' ophthalmopathy and 57 had stable Graves' hyperthyroidism. Prospective prediction of ophthalmopathy was tested in an independent validation cohort consisting of about 19 hyperthyroidism patients and some 17 patients who later progressed to ophthalmopathy. For training and testing, the 100 or so patients in the discovery cohort were randomly divided in a 7:3 ratio. In addition, the study compared T-cell repertoires in thyroid tissue and in blood from six Graves' hyperthyroidism patients. Once sampling was done, hyperthyroidism patients were given methimazole at a starting dose of 30 mg daily, whereas ophthalmopathy patients were given high-dose intravenous methylprednisolone. The paper describes TCR Vbeta CDR3 sequencing of some 130 peripheral blood samples, made up of 43 ophthalmopathy patients, roughly 72 hyperthyroidism patients and roughly 17 progressor patients. Results the study describes overall, beyond this receptor: In validation, the model predicted progression to ophthalmopathy a median of roughly six months before onset, with about 70% sensitivity and about 72% specificity. No statistical method was used to fix the sample size in advance, and group allocation was not hidden from the investigators. Most expanded thyroid clonotypes (frequency above 0.001) were also detected in blood, a finding suggesting that blood repertoires may reflect thyroid immune responses. Ophthalmopathy was separated from stable hyperthyroidism by a 13 V-J signature model, with about 88% sensitivity and about 81% specificity obtained in cross-validation and 80%/75% obtained in testing.

V loses 0 bases, J loses 6 bases, and the germline ends lie 6 bases apart. There are 13 amino acids in the CDR3, from cysteine to phenylalanine inclusive. The sequence is cut down to CDR3 DNA, 39 bases in frame from base 1. Reading the germline V gene gives CDR1 KGHSH and CDR2 LQKENI. Hyperthyroidism patients were aged 18 to 65 years and newly diagnosed, with disease duration of less than 2 months. The study excluded patients with uncontrolled infections, other autoimmune diseases, pregnancy or lactation. Diagnoses relied on clinical symptoms, serum thyroxine and TRAb, thyroid ultrasound and orbital computed tomography. Blood from progressor patients was collected at the time of first diagnosis with hyperthyroidism, before any ophthalmopathy symptoms had appeared. PBMCs were separated from 10 ml of fresh peripheral blood using Ficoll-Paque density gradient centrifugation. Progressor patients were initially diagnosed with Graves' hyperthyroidism and developed ophthalmopathy during follow-up. Trizol reagent was used to extract total RNA, and RNA quality was then checked on an Agilent 2100 Bioanalyzer.

The TCR was taken from a woman younger than 35 with Graves' hyperthyroidism that later progressed to Graves' ophthalmopathy. The sequence is built from TRBV18 and TRBJ2-1, with no confidently assigned D gene. Sequencing was carried out using blood. For the CDR3, the sequence is CASSPPGFNEQFF. In nucleotides, the sequence is TGTGCCAGCTCACCACCGGGTTTCAATGAGCAGTTCTTC. Reference TRBV18 and TRBJ2-1 proteins supply the regions before and after the CDR3; the full variable domain is: NAGVMQNPRHLVRRRGQEARLRCSPMKGHSHVYWYRQLPEEGLKFMVYLQKENIIDESGMPKERFSAEFPKEGPSILRIQQVVRGDSAAYFCASSPPGFNEQFFGPGTRLTVL.